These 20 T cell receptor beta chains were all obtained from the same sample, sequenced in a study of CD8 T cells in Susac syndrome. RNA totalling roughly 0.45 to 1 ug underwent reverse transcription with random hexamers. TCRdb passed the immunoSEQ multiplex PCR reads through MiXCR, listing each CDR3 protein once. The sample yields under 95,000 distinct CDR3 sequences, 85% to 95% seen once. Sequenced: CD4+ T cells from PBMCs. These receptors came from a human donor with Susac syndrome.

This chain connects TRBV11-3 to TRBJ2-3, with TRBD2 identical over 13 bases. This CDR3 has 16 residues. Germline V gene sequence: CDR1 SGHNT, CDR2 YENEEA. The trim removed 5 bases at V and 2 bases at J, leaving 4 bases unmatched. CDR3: CASSPGLAGDTDTQYF. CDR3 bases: TGTGCCAGCAGCCCTGGACTAGCGGGGGACACAGATACGCAGTATTTT. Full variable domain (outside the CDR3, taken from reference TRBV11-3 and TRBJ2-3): EAGVVQSPRYKIIEKKQPVAFWCNPISGHNTLYWYLQNLGQGPELLIRYENEEAVDDSQLPKDRFSAERLKGVDSTLKIQPAELGDSAVYLCASSPGLAGDTDTQYFGPGTRLTVL.

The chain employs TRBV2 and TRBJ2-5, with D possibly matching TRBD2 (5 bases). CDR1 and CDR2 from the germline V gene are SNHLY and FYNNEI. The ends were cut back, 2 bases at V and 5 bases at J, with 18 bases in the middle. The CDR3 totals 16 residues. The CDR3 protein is CASSESASFIKETQYF. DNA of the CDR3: TGTGCCAGCAGTGAATCGGCTAGCTTCATCAAGGAGACCCAGTACTTC.

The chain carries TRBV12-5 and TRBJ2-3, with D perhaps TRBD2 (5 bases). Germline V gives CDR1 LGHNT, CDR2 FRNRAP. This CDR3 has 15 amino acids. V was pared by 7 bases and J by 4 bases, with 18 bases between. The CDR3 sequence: CASALGSSSADTQYF. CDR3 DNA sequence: TGTGCTAGTGCCCTAGGGAGCTCATCAGCAGATACGCAGTATTTT.

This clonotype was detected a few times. CDR3 region: CASSLRSTAGNTIYF. The DNA of the CDR3 is TGCGCCAGCAGCTTGCGATCGACGGCTGGAAACACCATATATTTT. The genes are TRBV5-1 and TRBJ1-3; D call uncertain. Trimming removed 1 base from V and 2 bases from J, with 10 bases in between. The CDR3 sequence is 15 residues long. The germline V gene has CDR1 SGHRS and CDR2 YFSETQ.

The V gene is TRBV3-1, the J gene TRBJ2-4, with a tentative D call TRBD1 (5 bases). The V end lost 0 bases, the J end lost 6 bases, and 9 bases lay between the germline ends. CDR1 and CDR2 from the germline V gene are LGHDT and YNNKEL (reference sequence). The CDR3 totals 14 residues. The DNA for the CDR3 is TGTGCCAGCAGCCAAGATTCTAGGGGAAACATTCAGTACTTC. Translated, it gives CASSQDSRGNIQYF. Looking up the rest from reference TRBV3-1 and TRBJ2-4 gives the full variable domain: DTAVSQTPKYLVTQMGNDKSIKCEQNLGHDTMYWYKQDSKKFLKIMFSYNNKELIINETVPNRFSPKSPDKAHLNLHINSLELGDSAVYFCASSQDSRGNIQYFGAGTRLSVL.

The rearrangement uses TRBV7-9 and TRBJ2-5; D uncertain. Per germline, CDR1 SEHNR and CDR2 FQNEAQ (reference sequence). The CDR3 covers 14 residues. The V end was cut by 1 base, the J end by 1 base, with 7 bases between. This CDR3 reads CASSLDPGQETQYF. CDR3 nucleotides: TGTGCCAGCAGCTTAGATCCAGGCCAAGAGACCCAGTACTTC.

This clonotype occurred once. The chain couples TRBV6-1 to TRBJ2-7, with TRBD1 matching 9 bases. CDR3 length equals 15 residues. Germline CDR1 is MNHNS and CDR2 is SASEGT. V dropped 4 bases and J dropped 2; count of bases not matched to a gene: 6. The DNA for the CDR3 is TGTGCCAGCAGTGTTACAGGGGGCCTAGCCTACGAGCAGTACTTC. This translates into CASSVTGGLAYEQYF.

The CDR3 is CASRWSGGAGYTF. The CDR3, as DNA: TGTGCCAGCAGATGGTCAGGAGGGGCTGGCTACACCTTC. The V and J genes are TRBV5-6 and TRBJ1-2; D might be TRBD1 (5 bases). V shed 5 bases and J shed 7 bases, with 15 bases lying between them. This CDR3 is built from 13 residues. Germline-derived CDR1 and CDR2 are SGHDT and YYEEEE.

Here the CDR3 DNA reads TGCAGCGCCGTAACGAATGGCTACACCTTC. Translating it yields CSAVTNGYTF. The chain carries TRBV29-1 and TRBJ1-2, with D unresolved. This CDR3 has 10 amino acids. Germline V gene sequence: CDR1 SQVTM, CDR2 ANQGSEA. V shed 7 bases and J shed 6 bases, with 9 bases lying between them.

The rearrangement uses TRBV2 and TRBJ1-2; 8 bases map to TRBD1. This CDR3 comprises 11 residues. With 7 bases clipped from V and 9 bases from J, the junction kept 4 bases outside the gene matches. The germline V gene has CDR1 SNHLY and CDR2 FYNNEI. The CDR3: CASTYRGSYTF. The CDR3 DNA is TGTGCCAGCACCTACAGGGGGAGCTACACCTTC.

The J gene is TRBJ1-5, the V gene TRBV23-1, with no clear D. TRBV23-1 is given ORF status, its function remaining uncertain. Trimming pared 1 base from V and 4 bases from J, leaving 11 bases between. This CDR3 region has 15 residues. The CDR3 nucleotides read TGCGCCAGCAGTCAATGGAGGGATGGGAATCAGCCCCAGCATTTT. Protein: CASSQWRDGNQPQHF.

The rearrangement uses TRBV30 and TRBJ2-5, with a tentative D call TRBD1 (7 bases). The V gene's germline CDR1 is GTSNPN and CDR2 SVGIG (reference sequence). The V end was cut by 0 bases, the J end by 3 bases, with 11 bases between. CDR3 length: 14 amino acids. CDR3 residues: CAWSVGGGEETQYF. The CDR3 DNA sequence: TGTGCCTGGAGTGTCGGAGGGGGCGAAGAGACCCAGTACTTC.

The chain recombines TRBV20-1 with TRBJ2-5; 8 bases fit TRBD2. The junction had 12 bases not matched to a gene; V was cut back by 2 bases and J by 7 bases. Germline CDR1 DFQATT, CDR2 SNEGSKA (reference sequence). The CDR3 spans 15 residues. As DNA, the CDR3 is TGCAGTGCTAGATACCCCGGGACTAGGGGGGGGACCCAGTACTTC. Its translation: CSARYPGTRGGTQYF.

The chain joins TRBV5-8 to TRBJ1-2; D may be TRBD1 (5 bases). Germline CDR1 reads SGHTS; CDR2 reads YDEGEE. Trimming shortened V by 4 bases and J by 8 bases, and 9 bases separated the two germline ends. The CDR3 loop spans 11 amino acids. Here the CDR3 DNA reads TGTGCCAGCAGCGCCAGGGACGGCTACACCTTC. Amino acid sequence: CASSARDGYTF.

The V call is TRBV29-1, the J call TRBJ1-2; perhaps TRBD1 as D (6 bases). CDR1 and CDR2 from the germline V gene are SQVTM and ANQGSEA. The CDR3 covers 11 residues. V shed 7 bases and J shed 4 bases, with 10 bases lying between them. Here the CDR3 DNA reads TGCAGCGCAGGGGTTGGCTATGGCTACACCTTC. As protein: CSAGVGYGYTF.

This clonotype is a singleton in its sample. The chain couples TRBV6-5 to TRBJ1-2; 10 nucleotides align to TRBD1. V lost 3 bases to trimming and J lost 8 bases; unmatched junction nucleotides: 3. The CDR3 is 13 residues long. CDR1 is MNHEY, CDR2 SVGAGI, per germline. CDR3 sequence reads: CASSYRDRGGYTF. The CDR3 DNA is TGTGCCAGCAGTTATCGGGACAGGGGCGGCTACACCTTC.

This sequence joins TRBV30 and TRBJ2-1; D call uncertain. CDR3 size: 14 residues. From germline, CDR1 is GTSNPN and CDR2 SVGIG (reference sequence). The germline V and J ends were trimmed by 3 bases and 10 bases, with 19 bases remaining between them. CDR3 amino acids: CAWSAPRAPREQFF. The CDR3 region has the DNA TGTGCCTGGAGCGCACCCCGGGCCCCACGGGAGCAGTTCTTC.

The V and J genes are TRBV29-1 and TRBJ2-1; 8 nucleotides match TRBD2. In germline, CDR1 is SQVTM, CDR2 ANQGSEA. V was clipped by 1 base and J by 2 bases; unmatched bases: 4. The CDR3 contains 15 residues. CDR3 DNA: TGCAGCGTTGAAGGGAGCGGGGGAGCCTACAATGAGCAGTTCTTC. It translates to CSVEGSGGAYNEQFF.

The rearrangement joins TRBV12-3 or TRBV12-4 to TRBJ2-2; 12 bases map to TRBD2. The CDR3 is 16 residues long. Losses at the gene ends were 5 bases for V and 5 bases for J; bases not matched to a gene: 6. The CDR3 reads CASSPRLAGVTGELFF. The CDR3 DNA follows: TGTGCCAGCAGTCCACGACTAGCGGGGGTTACCGGGGAGCTGTTTTTT.

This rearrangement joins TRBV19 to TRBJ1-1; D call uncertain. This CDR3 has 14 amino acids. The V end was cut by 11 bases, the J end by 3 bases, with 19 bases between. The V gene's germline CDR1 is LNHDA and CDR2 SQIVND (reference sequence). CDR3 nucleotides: TGTGCCGGACTCCTTTCCTGCTCAGACACTGAAGCTTTCTTT. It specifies CAGLLSCSDTEAFF.